This T cell receptor beta chain came from a study of identical twins. As for this clonotype: Its antigen is as yet unknown.

TCRdb passed the 5' RACE reads through MiXCR, listing each CDR3 protein once. There are some 1,600,000 distinct CDR3 sequences in the sample; roughly a third occur only once, and 0.25% to 0.3% lies in the top ten. Germline CDR1 MDHEN, CDR2 SYDVKM. The CDR3 has 15 amino acids. V was clipped by 6 bases and J by 2 bases; unmatched bases: 9. Study-wide points: A lower insertion count was a feature of abundant cord blood beta clonotypes, with no such feature in memory repertoires. The study drew conclusions from cross-sectional statistical analysis, not from following the same donors.

Healthy Caucasians provided all donations. Sequencing was carried out using cord blood. The sequence derives from a newborn girl in good health. V usage is TRBV28 and J usage is TRBJ2-7; the match to TRBD1 covers 8 bases. Written as DNA, the CDR3 is TGTGCCAGCAGGTACAGGGACAGGTCAGCCTACGAGCAGTACTTC. It yields the protein CASRYRDRSAYEQYF.